This T cell receptor (beta chain) was sequenced in a study of shared clonotypes between healthy human individuals. About the research overall: The study used three CD4 naive, three CD4 memory, two CD8 naive and one CD8 memory plate per donor.

Original processing notes: Filtering differed, since immunoSEQ gave only junction sequences and no quality scores. Produced via immunoSEQ multiplex PCR; TCRdb's table is partial and in-frame only. The V and J calls and clone size were taken over from that table, and D and trimming were inferred from the DNA. The table includes about 680,000 clones, about 80% detected once. CD45RA+ naive and CD45RA-negative memory subsets were separated from CD4+ cells. The germline CDR1 and CDR2 sequences are MGHDK and SYGVNS. The CDR3 totals 14 residues. V gave up 3 bases and J gave up 2 bases, with 8 bases separating them. Study-level points and caveats: Four donors had about 5% of their naive CD4 clonotypes in common.

With regard to this clone: The target antigen is unknown.

Sequencing input: memory CD4+ T cells sorted from blood. Subset specified: CD45RA-negative fraction. The rearrangement uses TRBV25-1 and TRBJ1-5; D ambiguous. The sequence came from a woman younger than 45 in good health. The CDR3 bases are TGTGCCAGCAGTGACGGGAGGGGCAATCAGCCCCAGCATTTT. Its protein is CASSDGRGNQPQHF.